This TCR beta chain was obtained from a study of early T cells in non-severe SARS-CoV-2 infection. For the study at large: With bulk RNA from unsorted whole blood as input, sequencing yielded unpaired chains. Notes on the study in general: Using VDJdb, the matching emphasized anti-spike CD8 responses while missing private and CD4 specificities.

On this clonotype: As yet, its antigen is unknown.

CDR3 size: 12 residues. Germline V gene sequence: CDR1 MNHEY, CDR2 SVGAGI. With V trimmed by 6 bases and J by 6 bases, 5 bases remained unmatched. Attachment of unique molecular identifiers to individual cDNA molecules was performed. TCRdb redid the calling of the 5' RACE reads with MiXCR, one entry per CDR3 protein. The sample records about 39,000 distinct CDR3 sequences, 5.5% to 7% being singletons. The V call is TRBV6-5, the J call TRBJ2-7, with TRBD1 matching 7 bases. This TCR was recovered from an adult who was a healthcare worker with PCR-confirmed SARS-CoV-2 infection or an uninfected control (not recorded which). Sequences were derived from whole blood, sampled at baseline. In nucleotides, the CDR3 is TGTGCCAGCAGGGGCGACAGGGCCGAGCAGTACTTC. Amino acids: CASRGDRAEQYF.